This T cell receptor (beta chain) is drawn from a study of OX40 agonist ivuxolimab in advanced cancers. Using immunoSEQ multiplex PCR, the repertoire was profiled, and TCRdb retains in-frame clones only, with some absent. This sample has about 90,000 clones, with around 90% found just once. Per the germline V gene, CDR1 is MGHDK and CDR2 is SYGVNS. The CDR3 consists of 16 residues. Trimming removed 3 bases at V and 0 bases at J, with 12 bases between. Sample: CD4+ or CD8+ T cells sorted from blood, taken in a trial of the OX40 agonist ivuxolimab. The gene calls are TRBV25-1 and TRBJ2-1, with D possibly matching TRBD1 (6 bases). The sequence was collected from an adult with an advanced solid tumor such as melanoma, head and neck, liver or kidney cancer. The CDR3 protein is CASSDSGASSYNEQFF. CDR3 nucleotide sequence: TGTGCCAGCAGTGATTCAGGGGCTAGCTCCTACAATGAGCAGTTCTTC.